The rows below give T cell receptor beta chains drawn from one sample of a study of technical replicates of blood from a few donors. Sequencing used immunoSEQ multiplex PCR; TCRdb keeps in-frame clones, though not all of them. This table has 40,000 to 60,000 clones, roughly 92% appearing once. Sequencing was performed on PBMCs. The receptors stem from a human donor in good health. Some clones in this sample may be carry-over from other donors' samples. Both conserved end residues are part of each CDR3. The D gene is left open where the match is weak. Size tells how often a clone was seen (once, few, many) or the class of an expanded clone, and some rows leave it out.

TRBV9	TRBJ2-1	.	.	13	CASSANQGGEQFF	TGTGCCAGCAGCGCCAATCAGGGAGGTGAGCAGTTCTTC
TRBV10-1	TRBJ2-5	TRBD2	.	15	CASRRGLAGQETQYF	TGCGCCAGCAGACGAGGACTAGCGGGGCAAGAGACCCAGTACTTC
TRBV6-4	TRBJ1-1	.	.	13	CASSAQGNTEAFF	TGTGCCAGCAGTGCACAGGGGAACACTGAAGCTTTCTTT
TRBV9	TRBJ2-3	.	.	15	CASSVGVNRPDTQYF	TGTGCCAGCAGCGTAGGAGTGAATCGTCCAGATACGCAGTATTTT
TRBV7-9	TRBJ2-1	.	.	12	CASSGSGGEQFF	TGTGCCAGCAGCGGTTCCGGGGGTGAGCAGTTCTTC
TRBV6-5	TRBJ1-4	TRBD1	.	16	CASSFPTGGKRKKLFF	TGTGCCAGCAGTTTCCCGACAGGGGGCAAGCGTAAGAAACTGTTTTTT
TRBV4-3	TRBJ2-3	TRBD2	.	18	CASSQDWVGAGGRDTQYF	TGCGCCAGCAGCCAAGATTGGGTGGGAGCGGGGGGACGGGATACGCAGTATTTT
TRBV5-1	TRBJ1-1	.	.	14	CASSLEPGSTEAFF	TGCGCCAGCAGCTTGGAGCCGGGATCCACTGAAGCTTTCTTT
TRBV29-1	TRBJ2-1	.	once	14	CSVAAGMDYNEQFF	TGCAGCGTTGCGGCGGGGATGGACTACAATGAGCAGTTCTTC
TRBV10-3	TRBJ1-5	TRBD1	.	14	CAIRPTGAGQPQHF	TGTGCCATCAGGCCGACAGGGGCAGGCCAGCCCCAGCATTTT
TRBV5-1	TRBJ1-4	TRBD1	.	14	CASSRTGGDEKLFF	TGCGCCAGCAGCCGGACAGGGGGCGATGAAAAACTGTTTTTT
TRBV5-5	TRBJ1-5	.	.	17	CASSPTAGWLSNQPQHF	TGTGCCAGCAGCCCCACGGCGGGGTGGCTGTCCAATCAGCCCCAGCATTTT
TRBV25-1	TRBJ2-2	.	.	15	CASSALTGFTGELFF	TGTGCCAGCAGCGCATTGACAGGTTTCACCGGGGAGCTGTTTTTT
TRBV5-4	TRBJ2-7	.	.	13	CASSSGDPYEQYF	TGTGCCAGCAGCAGCGGTGACCCCTACGAGCAGTACTTC
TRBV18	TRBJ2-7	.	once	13	CASSPGPPYEQYF	TGTGCCAGCTCACCAGGGCCCCCATACGAGCAGTACTTC
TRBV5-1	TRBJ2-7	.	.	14	CASSFGAGVYEQYF	TGCGCCAGCAGCTTCGGCGCAGGGGTCTACGAGCAGTACTTC
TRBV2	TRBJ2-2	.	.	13	CASSEGRTGELFF	TGTGCCAGCAGTGAAGGTCGGACCGGGGAGCTGTTTTTT
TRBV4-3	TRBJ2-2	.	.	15	CASSQGPRNTGELFF	TGCGCCAGCAGCCAAGGTCCCAGGAACACCGGGGAGCTGTTTTTT
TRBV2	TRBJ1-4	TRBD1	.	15	CASRRQGGSNEKLFF	TGTGCCAGCAGACGACAGGGAGGTTCTAATGAAAAACTGTTTTTT
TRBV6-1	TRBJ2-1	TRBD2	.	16	CASSERLAGVVNEQFF	TGTGCCAGCAGTGAGCGACTAGCGGGAGTTGTGAATGAGCAGTTCTTC
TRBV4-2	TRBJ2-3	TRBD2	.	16	CASSQEASGGGDTQYF	TGTGCCAGCAGCCAAGAAGCTAGCGGGGGAGGAGATACGCAGTATTTT
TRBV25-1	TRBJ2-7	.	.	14	CASSDAGSSYEQYF	TGTGCCAGCAGTGATGCGGGCAGCTCCTACGAGCAGTACTTC